This T cell receptor beta chain was sequenced for a study of T cells in women clearing cervical HPV infection. Regarding the study as a whole: CIN3+ cases had significantly higher TCR repertoire richness than controls, but evenness did not differ.

V shed 3 bases, J shed 0 bases, and the junction held 9 bases outside the gene matches. CDR1 is KGHSH and CDR2 is LQKENI in the germline V gene. The CDR3 spans 19 residues. In the case of this clone: Its specificity is unknown. Read data end 3 residues before the CDR3 end; the end is taken from the germline J gene.

TCRdb keeps only in-frame clones here, not all; method: immunoSEQ multiplex PCR. The sample data list 20,000 to 25,000 clones. The chain is built from TRBV18 and TRBJ2-6; 9 bases align to TRBD1. The sample consisted of blood buffy coat. The receptor was isolated from a woman aged 18-70 years with a cervical HPV16 infection that either progressed to CIN3+ or cleared (not recorded which). CDR3 bases read: TGTGCCAGCTCACCTAACCCACAGGGGGCGGTCTCTGGGGCCAACGTC. This gives the protein CASSPNPQGAVSGANV. The CDR3 in its entirety is CASSPNPQGAVSGANVLTF. Full variable domain (outside the CDR3, taken from reference TRBV18 and TRBJ2-6): NAGVMQNPRHLVRRRGQEARLRCSPMKGHSHVYWYRQLPEEGLKFMVYLQKENIIDESGMPKERFSAEFPKEGPSILRIQQVVRGDSAAYFCASSPNPQGAVSGANVLTFGAGSRLTVL.